This T cell receptor (beta chain) was sequenced during a study of blood T cell repertoires in COVID-19. Study summary: Acute-phase and convalescent COVID-19 samples originated in the United States, Italy and Spain. Sample material is recorded as cDNA or gDNA derived from T cells, B-cell-depleted T cells, or PBMCs.

The assay was immunoSEQ multiplex PCR, and TCRdb's table has in-frame clones only and misses some. The sample carries 200,000 to 250,000 clones, 70% to 85% recorded once. The CDR3 consists of 12 residues. CDR1 and CDR2 (germline): LGHDT, YNNKEL (reference sequence). Trimming cost V 1 base and J 8 bases, with 8 bases left between them. Participant-given clinical history determined each cohort assignment. The recovered donors of Cohort 3 showed two negative PCRs, clearance, or symptom resolution. The gene calls are TRBV3-1 (or the pseudogene TRBV3-2) and TRBJ1-2; no definite D call. This TCR came from an older woman who had recovered from COVID-19. Sequences were obtained from PBMCs or T cells enriched from blood (not recorded which). The CDR3 sequence is CASSQGGQGYTF. The CDR3 coding sequence is TGTGCCAGCAGCCAAGGAGGTCAAGGCTACACCTTC.